This T cell receptor (beta chain) derives from a study of T-cell memory formation after mild COVID-19. Across the study: Most TCR clusters belonged to a single donor. Broader study findings: SARS-CoV-2 specificity was not confirmed for second-wave clones peaking on day 37. Largely, contracting CD4+ clones fell within CM and EM, and contracting CD8+ clones within EMRA. Contracting clones, day 15 to 85, had balanced CD4/CD8, and later expanders favored CD4+.

Germline CDR1 reads KGHSH; CDR2 reads LQKENI. This CDR3 is built from 13 residues. V lost 3 bases, J lost 4 bases, and 8 bases lay in between. This clonotype was recorded many times. No antigen is known for it. MiXCR, applied by TCRdb to the 5' RACE reads, yields one record per CDR3 protein. The sample includes under 35,000 distinct CDR3 sequences, 7.4% of them seen just once. Sequences were obtained from PBMCs or a T cell subset sorted from them (not recorded which). This sequence originates from an adult woman who had mild COVID-19 (a few samples of this study predate the infection). Cell type and time point are not known. The genes are TRBV18 and TRBJ2-3, with unresolved D. CDR3 protein: CASSPSGADTQYF. The CDR3 region has the DNA TGTGCCAGCTCACCCTCAGGCGCAGATACGCAGTATTTT.